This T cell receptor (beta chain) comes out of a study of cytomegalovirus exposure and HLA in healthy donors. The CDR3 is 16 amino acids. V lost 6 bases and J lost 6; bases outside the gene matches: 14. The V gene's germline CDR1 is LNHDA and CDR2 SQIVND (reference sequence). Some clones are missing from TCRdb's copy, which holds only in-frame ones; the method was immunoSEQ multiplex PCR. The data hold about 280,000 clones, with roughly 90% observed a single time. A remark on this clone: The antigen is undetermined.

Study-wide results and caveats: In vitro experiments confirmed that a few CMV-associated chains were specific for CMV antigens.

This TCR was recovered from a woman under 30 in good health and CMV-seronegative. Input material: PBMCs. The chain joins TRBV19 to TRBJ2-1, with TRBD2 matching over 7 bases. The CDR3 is CASSPIGWGGSNEQFF. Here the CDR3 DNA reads TGTGCCAGTAGCCCCATCGGTTGGGGGGGGTCCAATGAGCAGTTCTTC.